A single sample gave rise to the 27 T cell receptor beta chains below, sequenced in a study of T cell responses to AZD1222 COVID-19 vaccine. The data were produced by immunoSEQ multiplex PCR, yet TCRdb's version contains in-frame clones alone and is incomplete. The table shows 200,000 or so clones, with 85% to 90% occurring only once. The sample consisted of peripheral blood, taken on day 0 of AZD1222 vaccination. These receptors came from an adult in good health.

This chain uses TRBV27 with TRBJ1-2; a possible D gene is TRBD1 (6 bases). Germline CDR1 MNHEY, CDR2 SMNVEV (reference sequence). The CDR3 length is 18 residues. Trimming left V 1 base short and J 4 bases short, with 22 bases between. The CDR3 here is CASSLFGQGTQVGYGYTF. CDR3 sequence (DNA): TGTGCCAGCAGTTTATTTGGGCAGGGGACGCAAGTAGGCTATGGCTACACCTTC.

The chain recombines TRBV30 with TRBJ2-7; 12 nucleotides match TRBD2. The CDR3 is 14 amino acids. With V trimmed by 8 bases and J by 2 bases, 7 bases remained unmatched. The germline gives CDR1 GTSNPN, CDR2 SVGIG (reference sequence). In DNA, the CDR3 is TGTGCCCCCTACTGGACTAGCGGGGCCTACGAGCAGTACTTC. It encodes CAPYWTSGAYEQYF.

This clone showed up just a few times. This chain joins TRBV12-3 or TRBV12-4 and TRBJ1-2; no firm D call. Trimming shortened V by 2 bases and J by 3 bases, and 7 bases separated the two germline ends. This CDR3 comprises 13 residues. The CDR3 protein is CASSLSRDYGYTF. As DNA, the CDR3 is TGTGCCAGCAGTTTAAGCAGAGACTATGGCTACACCTTC.

The CDR3: CASSQGPGTKQPQHF. The CDR3 nucleotides are TGTGCCAGCAGCCAAGGGCCCGGGACCAAGCAGCCCCAGCATTTT. This rearrangement joins TRBV14 to TRBJ1-5; D perhaps matches TRBD1 (5 bases). This CDR3 region has 15 residues. Germline V gene data show CDR1 as SGHDN and CDR2 as FVKESK. V was shortened by 1 base and J by 7 bases, with 14 bases between the two germline ends. The complete variable domain, with remaining parts taken from reference TRBV14 and TRBJ1-5, reads EAGVTQFPSHSVIEKGQTVTLRCDPISGHDNLYWYRRVMGKEIKFLLHFVKESKQDESGMPNNRFLAERTGGTYSTLKVQPAELEDSGVYFCASSQGPGTKQPQHFGDGTRLSIL.

This chain joins TRBV24-1 and TRBJ2-2; 11 bases align to TRBD1. The CDR3 is 17 residues long. CDR1 and CDR2 from the germline V gene are KGHDR and SFDVKD. J gave up 8 bases and V 5 bases, and 12 bases lay outside the gene matches. This CDR3 is CATSVGDRGAARGELFF. The CDR3 DNA reads as TGTGCCACCAGTGTAGGGGACAGGGGGGCCGCAAGAGGGGAGCTGTTTTTT.

The CDR3 loop reads CASSPTSREQYF. CDR3 nucleotide sequence: TGTGCCAGCAGCCCGACATCCCGCGAGCAGTACTTC. The chain carries TRBV7-2 and TRBJ2-7; D unresolved. CDR3 size: 12 residues. Germline assignment: CDR1 SGHTA and CDR2 FQGNSA. V lost 5 bases and J lost 6, with 11 bases in between.

This chain uses TRBV5-4 with TRBJ2-3, with TRBD2 matching over 12 bases. The V gene's germline CDR1 is SGHNT and CDR2 YYREEE (reference sequence). The CDR3 has 16 residues. The V and J ends lost 2 bases and 3 bases, in that order; junction bases with no gene match: 4. The CDR3 DNA reads as TGTGCCAGCAGCTTACTAGCGGGGGGAAGTACAGATACGCAGTATTTT. Translating gives CASSLLAGGSTDTQYF.

V and J are TRBV4-2 and TRBJ2-1, with 9 bases aligning to TRBD1. The V gene end was trimmed by 4 bases and the J gene end by 7 bases; junction bases not matched to a gene: 8. Germline-derived CDR1 and CDR2 are LGHNA and YNFKEQ. The CDR3 has 15 residues. The CDR3 region has the DNA TGTGCCAGCAGCCGAGCCCGGACAGGGGAAAATGAGCAGTTCTTC. It encodes CASSRARTGENEQFF.

The CDR3 bases are TGTGCCAGCAGTGATCATCGGGGCGGAACCGGGGAGCTGTTTTTT. Its protein product is CASSDHRGGTGELFF. V is TRBV6-4 and J is TRBJ2-2; either TRBD1 or TRBD2 may supply D (5 bases each). This CDR3 is 15 amino acids long. The V gene's germline CDR1 is MRHNA and CDR2 SNTAGT. V shed 3 bases and J shed 5 bases, with 13 bases lying between them.

The V call is TRBV4-3, the J call TRBJ2-3; D unresolved. The CDR3 runs to 13 residues. The V gene lost 0 bases and the J gene lost 3 bases, with 4 bases spanning the gap. The germline V gene has CDR1 LGHNA and CDR2 YSLEER. CDR3 in amino acids: CASSQDGTDTQYF. CDR3 in DNA: TGCGCCAGCAGCCAAGACGGGACAGATACGCAGTATTTT.

This rearrangement joins TRBV2 to TRBJ1-3; D is possibly TRBD1 (5 bases). CDR3 length equals 15 residues. Trimming pared 7 bases from V and 2 bases from J, leaving 15 bases between. CDR1 and CDR2 from the germline V gene are SNHLY and FYNNEI. CDR3 sequence: CASTTSARAGNTIYF. The CDR3, as DNA: TGTGCCAGCACCACATCTGCCAGGGCTGGAAACACCATATATTTT.

The gene calls are TRBV3-1 (or the pseudogene TRBV3-2) and TRBJ2-2; 12 nucleotides match TRBD2. Germline V lookup: CDR1 LGHDT, CDR2 YNNKEL (reference sequence). The CDR3 spans 17 residues. J lost 2 bases, V lost 5 bases, and 6 bases had no gene match. The chain's CDR3 is CASSSRLAGDNTGELFF. In DNA, the CDR3 is TGTGCCAGCAGCTCCCGACTAGCGGGAGATAACACCGGGGAGCTGTTTTTT.

The rearrangement links TRBV19 to TRBJ2-1; D gene uncertain. This CDR3 spans 15 amino acids. Trimming removed 0 bases from V and 12 bases from J, with 18 bases in between. Germline V gene data show CDR1 as LNHDA and CDR2 as SQIVND (reference sequence). CDR3 in amino acids: CASSIDGWAAQGQFF. The CDR3 coding sequence is TGTGCCAGTAGTATAGATGGGTGGGCAGCCCAAGGGCAGTTCTTC. The entire variable domain, with the rest obtained from reference TRBV19 and TRBJ2-1, is as follows: DGGITQSPKYLFRKEGQNVTLSCEQNLNHDAMYWYRQDPGQGLRLIYYSQIVNDFQKGDIAEGYSVSREKKESFPLTVTSAQKNPTAFYLCASSIDGWAAQGQFFGPGTRLTVL.

The V call is TRBV27, the J call TRBJ2-2; D gene uncertain. The CDR3 totals 14 residues. Germline CDR1 reads MNHEY; CDR2 reads SMNVEV (reference sequence). The V and J ends lost 5 bases and 4 bases respectively, with 11 bases between them. The CDR3 sequence is CASSLVQATGELFF. In nucleotides, the CDR3 is TGTGCCAGCAGTCTCGTGCAGGCCACCGGGGAGCTGTTTTTT.

This clone showed up just once. The V gene is TRBV5-1, the J gene TRBJ2-1; 10 nucleotides match TRBD1. The V gene end was trimmed by 5 bases and the J gene end by 8 bases; junction bases not matched to a gene: 13. CDR1 SGHRS and CDR2 YFSETQ come from the germline V gene. The CDR3 is 16 amino acids. CDR3 DNA sequence: TGCGCCAGCAGTAAGCCGTCCGGGACAGGGGCAGATGAGCAGTTCTTC. Amino acids: CASSKPSGTGADEQFF. The full variable domain, its missing parts supplied by reference TRBV5-1 and TRBJ2-1, is KAGVTQTPRYLIKTRGQQVTLSCSPISGHRSVSWYQQTPGQGLQFLFEYFSETQRNKGNFPGRFSGRQFSNSRSEMNVSTLELGDSALYLCASSKPSGTGADEQFFGPGTRLTVL.

V is TRBV6-1 and J is TRBJ2-1; D is perhaps TRBD1 (5 bases). CDR1 and CDR2 from the germline V gene are MNHNS and SASEGT. Trimming took 1 base from V and 6 from J, leaving 16 bases between them. The CDR3 runs to 16 residues. The CDR3 is CASSEGGVYGFNEQFF. For the CDR3, the DNA is TGTGCCAGCAGTGAAGGGGGCGTTTACGGTTTCAATGAGCAGTTCTTC.

This clone was counted a single time. The chain combines TRBV14 with TRBJ1-3; D gene ambiguous. The CDR3 contains 14 residues. The V end lost 3 bases, the J end lost 4 bases, and 10 bases lay between the germline ends. CDR1 and CDR2 (germline): SGHDN, FVKESK. For the CDR3, the DNA is TGTGCCAGCAGCCAGGTGTCGATGGGAAACACCATATATTTT. Its translation: CASSQVSMGNTIYF.

The V call is TRBV19, the J call TRBJ2-2; D perhaps matches TRBD1 (6 bases). V was shortened by 3 bases and J by 4 bases, with 9 bases between the two germline ends. The CDR3 has 14 residues. Germline assignment: CDR1 LNHDA and CDR2 SQIVND (reference sequence). CDR3 nucleotide sequence: TGTGCCAGTAGTATGCCAGGGGCCACCGGGGAGCTGTTTTTT. It translates to CASSMPGATGELFF.

The chain is built from TRBV2 and TRBJ2-7; D unresolved. Germline V gene lookup returns CDR1 SNHLY and CDR2 FYNNEI. The CDR3 loop spans 16 amino acids. Trimming removed 1 base at V and 0 bases at J, with 13 bases between. For the CDR3, the DNA is TGTGCCAGCAGTGAAGTTCGGGTTTTGAGCTCCTACGAGCAGTACTTC. Residues: CASSEVRVLSSYEQYF. The complete variable domain, with remaining parts taken from reference TRBV2 and TRBJ2-7, reads EPEVTQTPSHQVTQMGQEVILRCVPISNHLYFYWYRQILGQKVEFLVSFYNNEISEKSEIFDDQFSVERPDGSNFTLKIRSTKLEDSAMYFCASSEVRVLSSYEQYFGPGTRLTVT.

The rearrangement uses TRBV5-1 and TRBJ1-1; 9 bases align to TRBD1. The CDR3 loop spans 14 amino acids. Trimming removed 3 bases from V and 3 bases from J; junction bases left unmatched: 3. Germline lookup yields CDR1 SGHRS and CDR2 YFSETQ. CDR3 nucleotides: TGCGCCAGCAGCTCCGGGACAGGGTACACTGAAGCTTTCTTT. This gives the protein CASSSGTGYTEAFF.

Details on this clone: At one of its ends the junction is not consistent with the germline gene, which may arise from a read error. The chain carries TRBV5-5 and TRBJ2-5; the match to TRBD1 covers 11 bases. The CDR3 loop spans 15 amino acids. Germline CDR1 and CDR2: SGHKS and YYEKEE (reference sequence). The CDR3 DNA reads as TGTGCCAGCAGCTTTAGTGGGACAGGGGGAGAGGCCCAGTACTTC. Translating gives CASSFSGTGGEAQYF.

The genes are TRBV7-9 and TRBJ2-7; 7 nucleotides match TRBD2. Germline V gene sequence: CDR1 SEHNR, CDR2 FQNEAQ (reference sequence). The junction had 12 bases not matched to a gene; V was cut back by 1 base and J by 0 bases. This CDR3 has 18 amino acids. The chain's CDR3 is CASSLVLSHGDYSYEQYF. The DNA for the CDR3 is TGTGCCAGCAGCTTAGTCCTCTCCCACGGGGACTACTCCTACGAGCAGTACTTC. The full variable domain, in which reference TRBV7-9 and TRBJ2-7 provide the parts outside the CDR3, is DTGVSQNPRHKITKRGQNVTFRCDPISEHNRLYWYRQTLGQGPEFLTYFQNEAQLEKSRLLSDRFSAERPKGSFSTLEIQRTEQGDSAMYLCASSLVLSHGDYSYEQYFGPGTRLTVT.

This clone was counted only a few times. J is TRBJ1-6 and V is TRBV27; TRBD1 agrees at 7 bases. With 6 bases clipped from V and 5 bases from J, the junction kept 7 bases outside the gene matches. Germline V gene lookup returns CDR1 MNHEY and CDR2 SMNVEV (reference sequence). This CDR3 contains 15 residues. Written as DNA, the CDR3 is TGTGCCAGCAGAGAAAACAGGGGCCATAATTCACCCCTCCACTTT. Its translation: CASRENRGHNSPLHF.

Here the CDR3 reads CAWSAGQGTGYTF. CDR3 DNA: TGTGCCTGGAGTGCGGGACAGGGGACCGGCTACACCTTC. The chain links TRBV30 to TRBJ1-2, with TRBD1 matching over 10 bases. CDR3 length equals 13 residues. The V gene end was trimmed by 1 base and the J gene end by 8 bases; junction bases not matched to a gene: 4. Germline CDR1 reads GTSNPN; CDR2 reads SVGIG (reference sequence).

This rearrangement joins TRBV3-1 (or the pseudogene TRBV3-2) to TRBJ2-1; D gene ambiguous. Trimming left V 3 bases short and J 8 bases short, with 17 bases between. Germline V gene data show CDR1 as LGHDT and CDR2 as YNNKEL (reference sequence). There are 15 residues in the CDR3. CDR3 sequence reads: CASSQDRNGEDEQFF. The CDR3 DNA reads TGTGCCAGCAGCCAGGATAGGAACGGTGAAGATGAGCAGTTCTTC.

DNA of the CDR3: TGCGCCAGCAGCTTGGCCGGGACAGGAAATGAAAAACTGTTTTTT. Protein: CASSLAGTGNEKLFF. This chain connects TRBV5-1 to TRBJ1-4; 8 bases map to TRBD1. Per the germline V gene, CDR1 is SGHRS and CDR2 is YFSETQ. V lost 0 bases to trimming and J lost 5 bases; unmatched junction nucleotides: 3. CDR3 length: 15 residues. The full variable domain, rest sourced from reference TRBV5-1 and TRBJ1-4, is KAGVTQTPRYLIKTRGQQVTLSCSPISGHRSVSWYQQTPGQGLQFLFEYFSETQRNKGNFPGRFSGRQFSNSRSEMNVSTLELGDSALYLCASSLAGTGNEKLFFGSGTQLSVL.

This rearrangement joins TRBV7-9 to TRBJ1-1; unclear D gene. Germline loops: CDR1 SEHNR, CDR2 FQNEAQ (reference sequence). V was shortened by 5 bases and J by 1 base, with 11 bases between the two germline ends. This CDR3 is 14 amino acids long. CDR3 DNA: TGTGCCAGCAGCGCAGTTAGCCGGAACACTGAAGCTTTCTTT. Amino acid sequence: CASSAVSRNTEAFF.